One sample yielded the 21 T cell receptor beta chains listed below, sequenced in a study of cytomegalovirus exposure and HLA in healthy donors. PCR involved 60 Vbeta and 13 Jbeta primers. Produced via immunoSEQ multiplex PCR; TCRdb's table is partial and in-frame only. The sample records 210,000 or so clones, around 87% being singletons. Sequencing used PBMCs. All receptors come from a man aged 25 to 45 in good health and CMV-seronegative.

The chain combines TRBV5-4 with TRBJ2-1, with D possibly matching TRBD1 (6 bases). Trimming took 0 bases from V and 14 from J, leaving 15 bases between them. The length of the CDR3 is 13 residues. Germline V lookup: CDR1 SGHNT, CDR2 YYREEE (reference sequence). This CDR3 is CASSLGTALGEFF. For the CDR3, the DNA is TGTGCCAGCAGCTTGGGGACAGCTTTAGGGGAGTTCTTC.

This clone has just one count. The J gene is TRBJ2-2, the V gene TRBV6-1; D unclear. V was clipped by 4 bases and J by 7 bases, with 10 bases between them. Germline loops: CDR1 MNHNS, CDR2 SASEGT. The CDR3 is 13 amino acids. This CDR3 is CASSVREDGELFF. As DNA, the CDR3 is TGTGCCAGCAGTGTACGCGAGGACGGGGAGCTGTTTTTT.

The J gene is TRBJ2-3, the V gene TRBV6-6; D perhaps matches TRBD1 (6 bases). Germline V gene sequence: CDR1 MNHNY, CDR2 SVGAGI (reference sequence). The CDR3 has 16 residues. V lost 2 bases and J 2 bases, leaving 14 bases between the germline ends. The CDR3 loop reads CASSYGTSPITDTQYF. CDR3 DNA: TGTGCCAGCAGTTACGGGACAAGCCCGATCACAGATACGCAGTATTTT.

The V call is TRBV9, the J call TRBJ2-1; 9 nucleotides align to TRBD1. In germline, CDR1 is SGDLS, CDR2 YYNGEE. Unmatched junction bases numbered 9, after V lost 2 bases and J lost 12 bases. The CDR3 covers 14 residues. The CDR3, as DNA: TGTGCCAGCAGCGTCGTTACAGGGGGCGAGGTGCAGTTCTTC. Its protein is CASSVVTGGEVQFF.

The chain joins TRBV5-1 to TRBJ2-1, with 11 bases matching TRBD2. The CDR3 runs 14 residues. Germline loops: CDR1 SGHRS, CDR2 YFSETQ. J gave up 8 bases and V 8 bases, and 9 bases lay outside the gene matches. Here the CDR3 reads CARRTSGGIDEQFF. The CDR3, as DNA: TGCGCCAGGAGAACTAGCGGGGGAATCGATGAGCAGTTCTTC.

This chain links TRBV7-6 with TRBJ2-2, with D possibly matching TRBD1 (5 bases). Germline V gene lookup returns CDR1 SGHVS and CDR2 FNYEAQ. Trimming stripped 6 bases from V and 6 bases from J, with 11 bases between. The CDR3 spans 13 residues. DNA of the CDR3: TGTGCCAGCAGGGGGCCGTCTGCCGGGGAGCTGTTTTTT. Residues: CASRGPSAGELFF.

This chain joins TRBV18 and TRBJ2-3; D is undetermined. The CDR3 extends over 13 amino acids. Trimming left V 2 bases short and J 8 bases short, with 11 bases between. Germline V gives CDR1 KGHSH, CDR2 LQKENI. The CDR3 bases are TGTGCCAGCTCACCAGCCCTAGACGGTACGCAGTATTTT. Translated, it gives CASSPALDGTQYF.

This clone has just a few counts. This rearrangement joins TRBV5-1 to TRBJ2-5, with D possibly matching TRBD1 (6 bases). Germline CDR1 SGHRS, CDR2 YFSETQ. With 0 bases removed from V and 5 bases from J, the gap between germline ends came to 11 bases. This CDR3 is 14 amino acids long. As DNA, the CDR3 is TGCGCCAGCAGCTTGGTGGACAGAAAGGAGACCCAGTACTTC. This codes for CASSLVDRKETQYF.

The chain has TRBV10-2 and TRBJ2-3; TRBD1 matches at 7 bases. Germline-derived CDR1 and CDR2 are WSHSY and SAAADI. The CDR3 contains 15 residues. The V segment lost 7 bases and the J segment 3 bases; nucleotides outside the gene matches: 10. CDR3 sequence (DNA): TGCGCCAGCATCGGCGAGACAGGGAGAACAGATACGCAGTATTTT. Translation gives CASIGETGRTDTQYF.

The chain couples TRBV5-1 to TRBJ2-7; TRBD1 matches 8 bases. Germline V lookup: CDR1 SGHRS, CDR2 YFSETQ. V was clipped by 4 bases and J by 1 base; unmatched bases: 4. CDR3 length: 14 residues. CDR3 DNA: TGCGCCAGCAGCACCGGGACAGGTTCCTACGAGCAGTACTTC. Translation gives CASSTGTGSYEQYF.

The V and J genes are TRBV7-9 and TRBJ1-6; TRBD1 matches 7 bases. Germline V gene lookup returns CDR1 SEHNR and CDR2 FQNEAQ (reference sequence). The ends lost 4 bases at V and 12 bases at J; junction bases unmatched: 3. CDR3 length: 12 residues. The CDR3 protein is CASSSQGRPLHF. The CDR3 DNA reads TGTGCCAGCAGCTCACAGGGGCGACCCCTCCACTTT.

The rearrangement links TRBV6-5 to TRBJ2-7, with D possibly being TRBD2 (6 bases). This CDR3 comprises 13 residues. V was shortened by 8 bases and J by 6 bases, with 17 bases between the two germline ends. Germline V gene lookup returns CDR1 MNHEY and CDR2 SVGAGI. CDR3 DNA sequence: TGTGCCAGCCGCAGGGAGGTTTCGCGCGAGCAGTACTTC. This gives the protein CASRREVSREQYF.

The chain links TRBV2 to TRBJ1-5; 9 nucleotides line up with TRBD1. CDR1 is SNHLY, CDR2 FYNNEI, per germline. Trimming took 6 bases from V and 4 from J; bases not matched to a gene: 7. The CDR3 consists of 15 residues. This CDR3 is CASRQGADGNQPQHF. CDR3 DNA: TGTGCCAGCAGACAGGGGGCGGACGGAAATCAGCCCCAGCATTTT.

This chain uses TRBV12-5 with TRBJ2-2, with 9 bases fitting TRBD2. CDR1 LGHNT and CDR2 FRNRAP come from the germline V gene. Trimming cost V 1 base and J 6 bases; bases outside gene matches: 9. This CDR3 contains 17 residues. CDR3 residues: CASGLALSGSGAGELFF. In DNA, the CDR3 is TGTGCTAGTGGTTTGGCCCTTAGCGGGAGCGGGGCCGGGGAGCTGTTTTTT.

V gene TRBV19 combines with J gene TRBJ2-1, with a possible D match to TRBD2 (7 bases). CDR1 is LNHDA, CDR2 SQIVND, per germline (reference sequence). The CDR3 has 14 amino acids. The V and J ends lost 6 bases and 4 bases respectively, with 13 bases between them. The CDR3 reads CASRVGGGYNEQFF. CDR3 nucleotide sequence: TGTGCCAGTAGAGTAGGGGGGGGTTACAATGAGCAGTTCTTC.

Concerning this clone itself: The germline gene is not matched at one end of the junction; a read error may be the cause. V usage is TRBV5-1 and J usage is TRBJ2-3; tentative D call: TRBD2 (5 bases). CDR1 and CDR2 (germline): SGHRS, YFSETQ. CDR3 length equals 15 residues. The chain's CDR3 is CASRSSSGRTDTQYF. Written as DNA, the CDR3 is TGCGCCAGCAGATCTAGCAGCGGCCGCACGGATACGCAGTATTTT. The whole variable domain, remainder taken from reference TRBV5-1 and TRBJ2-3, is KAGVTQTPRYLIKTRGQQVTLSCSPISGHRSVSWYQQTPGQGLQFLFEYFSETQRNKGNFPGRFSGRQFSNSRSEMNVSTLELGDSALYLCASRSSSGRTDTQYFGPGTRLTVL.

CDR3 amino acids: CASSPGPPRGGEKLFF. CDR3 bases: TGTGCCAGCTCACCAGGACCTCCAAGGGGGGGTGAAAAACTGTTTTTT. V usage is TRBV18 and J usage is TRBJ1-4, with D perhaps matching TRBD1 (6 bases). The CDR3 sequence is 16 residues long. Germline V gives CDR1 KGHSH, CDR2 LQKENI. Deletions cut 2 bases from V and 7 bases from J, with 17 bases between.

As for this clone: Other DNA sequences from this sample encode an identical CDR3 as well. J is TRBJ2-5 and V is TRBV18; 9 positions agree with TRBD2. The CDR3 spans 15 residues. V shed 3 bases, J shed 2 bases, and the junction held 4 bases outside the gene matches. Germline V gives CDR1 KGHSH, CDR2 LQKENI. Here the CDR3 DNA reads TGTGCCAGCTCACCTCTAGCGGGACTACAAGAGACCCAGTACTTC. This encodes CASSPLAGLQETQYF. Together with reference TRBV18 and TRBJ2-5, the CDR3 gives the full variable domain: NAGVMQNPRHLVRRRGQEARLRCSPMKGHSHVYWYRQLPEEGLKFMVYLQKENIIDESGMPKERFSAEFPKEGPSILRIQQVVRGDSAAYFCASSPLAGLQETQYFGPGTRLLVL.

V and J are TRBV11-3 and TRBJ1-1, with D hard to call. Germline CDR1 SGHNT, CDR2 YENEEA. The length of the CDR3 is 13 residues. V was shortened by 0 bases and J by 3 bases, with 5 bases between the two germline ends. The CDR3 reads CASSLERYTEAFF. The CDR3, as DNA: TGTGCCAGCAGCTTAGAACGGTACACTGAAGCTTTCTTT.

This chain links TRBV6-5 with TRBJ2-7; D may be TRBD2 (5 bases). The CDR3 runs to 15 residues. The V end was cut by 7 bases, the J end by 5 bases, with 21 bases between. Germline values: CDR1 MNHEY, CDR2 SVGAGI. The CDR3 sequence is CASIDPGESRNEQYF. The CDR3 DNA is TGTGCCAGCATAGACCCTGGGGAGAGCAGGAACGAGCAGTACTTC.

The chain recombines TRBV29-1 with TRBJ1-2; D not resolved. The CDR3 length is 13 residues. Germline values: CDR1 SQVTM, CDR2 ANQGSEA. V lost 0 bases, J lost 12 bases, and 17 bases lay in between. CDR3 sequence (DNA): TGCAGCGTTGAAGATCAAAGCGACCCCTGGGACACCTTC. Protein: CSVEDQSDPWDTF.